This paragraph covers one T cell receptor (beta chain) sequence. The assay was immunoSEQ multiplex PCR, and TCRdb's table has in-frame clones only and misses some. Of under 60,000 clones in the sample, under 95% were seen once. These data belong to a study of blood T cell repertoires in COVID-19. The CDR3 totals 13 residues. V shed 4 bases and J 3 bases; nucleotides not matched to a gene: 2. Germline assignment: CDR1 SGHTA and CDR2 FQGNSA. The source material was peripheral blood. The receptor was derived from a human donor in a cohort sampled during active COVID-19. The chain couples TRBV7-2 to TRBJ1-2; 7 bases fit TRBD1. The CDR3 DNA reads as TGTGCCAGCAGCTCGGGACAGTACTATGGCTACACCTTC. Translated, it gives CASSSGQYYGYTF.